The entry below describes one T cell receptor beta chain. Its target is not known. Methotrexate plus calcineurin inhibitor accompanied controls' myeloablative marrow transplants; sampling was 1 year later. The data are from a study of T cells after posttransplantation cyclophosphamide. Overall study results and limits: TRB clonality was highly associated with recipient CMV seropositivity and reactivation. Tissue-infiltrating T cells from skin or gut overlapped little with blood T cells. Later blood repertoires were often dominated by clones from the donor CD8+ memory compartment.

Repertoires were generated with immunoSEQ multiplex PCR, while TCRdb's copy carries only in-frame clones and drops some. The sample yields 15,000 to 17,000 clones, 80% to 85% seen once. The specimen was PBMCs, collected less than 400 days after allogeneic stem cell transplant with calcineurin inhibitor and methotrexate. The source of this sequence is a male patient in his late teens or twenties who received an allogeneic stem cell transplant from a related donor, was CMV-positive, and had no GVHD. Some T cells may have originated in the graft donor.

The CDR3 DNA follows: TGTGCCAGCAGTTTTAAACTAGCGGGAGCGAGTGAGCAGTTCTTC. Protein sequence: CASSFKLAGASEQFF. The chain recombines TRBV27 with TRBJ2-1; 11 bases are a match to TRBD2. CDR1 and CDR2 (germline): MNHEY, SMNVEV (reference sequence). The length of the CDR3 is 15 residues. The V and J ends lost 3 bases and 9 bases, in that order; junction bases with no gene match: 7.